The source of this T cell receptor beta chain is a study of cytomegalovirus exposure and HLA in healthy donors. Primers included in the PCR were 60 Vbeta and 13 Jbeta primers. Original analysis: In a later analysis, of 80 million to 90 million unique beta chains, roughly 11 million appeared in at least two donors. Measured with immunoSEQ multiplex PCR; TCRdb has only the in-frame clones, and not every one. V and J calls and clone size follow that table, whereas D and trimming were derived from the DNA. The top ten clones hold about 11% of a sample with about 130,000 clones, 75% to 85% of them seen once. The CDR3 loop spans 13 amino acids. Deletions cut 2 bases from V and 5 bases from J, with 10 bases between. Germline V lookup: CDR1 GTSNPN, CDR2 SVGIG (reference sequence).

The source is a male donor in good health and CMV-seropositive. Sequenced input: PBMCs. This chain links TRBV30 with TRBJ1-5; D remains ambiguous. CDR3 bases: TGTGCCTGGAGTAGCTTTCGGGATCAGCCCCAGCATTTT. Residues: CAWSSFRDQPQHF.